Detailed here is one T cell receptor (beta chain). Its antigen is not known. Trimming cost V 5 bases and J 3 bases, with 7 bases left between them. Germline V CDR1 and CDR2: SGHRS, YFSETQ. The CDR3 spans 12 residues. All donors were healthy Finnish infants who were undergoing corrective surgery to treat congenital heart defects. A roughly 0.45-1 mL peripheral blood aliquot was taken intraoperatively from four of eight donors. Genomic DNA was extracted from every available blood leukocyte. Measured with immunoSEQ multiplex PCR; TCRdb has only the in-frame clones, and not every one. This table holds tens of thousands of clones, approximately 93% found once. This record comes from a study of human thymus T cells. Regarding the study as a whole: Biased V and J segment usage appeared in thymus and peripheral blood.

The chain employs TRBV5-1 and TRBJ2-3; unclear D gene. This TCR derives from a boy under three years old with a congenital heart defect but otherwise immunologically healthy. The sequenced sample consisted of blood. The CDR3 protein is CASRIGTDTQYF. The CDR3 nucleotides are TGCGCCAGCAGGATAGGGACAGATACGCAGTATTTT.